This TCR beta chain was found in a study of beta chain features in type 1 diabetes. Isolated RNA was reverse transcribed in full, so expressed TCRB transcripts were sequenced. Method: immunoSEQ multiplex PCR; TCRdb's copy keeps in-frame clones and lacks some. In the table there are around 280,000 clones, about 8.5% of which are singletons. This clone has a handful of counts. The CDR3 is made up of 14 amino acids. The V gene's germline CDR1 is SGHTA and CDR2 FQGTGA. V lost 7 bases and J 0 bases, leaving 10 bases between the germline ends. The specimen sequenced was central memory CD4+ T cells from blood. This chain links TRBV7-3 with TRBJ2-1; TRBD2 might be the D (6 bases). The receptor was derived from a woman aged 18-30 years in good health. The CDR3 DNA reads as TGTGCCAGCAAGCGGGCGGGCTCCTACAATGAGCAGTTCTTC. This translates into CASKRAGSYNEQFF. Filled out from reference TRBV7-3 and TRBJ2-1, the complete variable domain reads GAGVSQTPSNKVTEKGKYVELRCDPISGHTALYWYRQSLGQGPEFLIYFQGTGAADDSGLPNDRFFAVRPEGSVSTLKIQRTERGDSAVYLCASKRAGSYNEQFFGPGTRLTVL.